This is a list of T cell receptor beta chains from one sample in a study of cytomegalovirus exposure and HLA in healthy donors. TCRdb's copy holds only in-frame clones and misses some; the assay was immunoSEQ multiplex PCR. This repertoire shows about 88,000 clones, roughly 97% found once; its top ten account for less than 0.8%. The sample comprised PBMCs. The receptors were sampled from a young man in good health and CMV-seronegative. The CDR3 runs from the conserved cysteine through the conserved F or W. The D gene is left open where the match is weak. Clone size is shown for a subset of rows, as once, few, many or a class of expanded clone.

abundance,j_gene,d_gene,v_gene,CDR3aa,CDR3nt
-,TRBJ1-1,TRBD1,TRBV7-3,CASSLGTGYGNTEAFF,TGTGCCAGCAGCTTAGGGACAGGGTACGGGAACACTGAAGCTTTCTTT
-,TRBJ2-3,TRBD1,TRBV4-1,CASSQPDRGLADTQYF,TGCGCCAGCAGCCAACCGGACAGGGGGCTGGCAGATACGCAGTATTTT
-,TRBJ2-7,-,TRBV7-3,CASSLTAGMSYEQYF,TGTGCCAGCAGCTTAACGGCAGGGATGTCCTACGAGCAGTACTTC
-,TRBJ1-5,-,TRBV4-2,CASSQDPGITSANQPQHF,TGTGCCAGCAGCCAAGACCCCGGGATCACGAGCGCCAATCAGCCCCAGCATTTT
-,TRBJ2-1,TRBD2,TRBV7-9,CASSFGLGEQFF,TGTGCCAGCAGCTTCGGACTAGGAGAGCAGTTCTTC
-,TRBJ2-5,TRBD2,TRBV5-6,CASSSRLAGGETQYF,TGTGCCAGCAGCTCCCGACTAGCGGGGGGGGAGACCCAGTACTTC
-,TRBJ2-2,-,TRBV5-4,CASSPVRGPGELFF,TGTGCCAGCAGCCCTGTGCGGGGGCCCGGGGAGCTGTTTTTT
-,TRBJ1-2,TRBD1,TRBV6-1,CASSEDGQGNYGYTF,TGTGCCAGCAGTGAAGACGGACAGGGCAACTATGGCTACACCTTC
-,TRBJ1-3,-,TRBV27,CASSEQGSGNTIYF,TGTGCCAGCAGTGAACAGGGCTCTGGAAACACCATATATTTT
-,TRBJ2-6,-,TRBV19,CASSITASGANVLTF,TGTGCCAGTAGTATAACAGCCTCTGGGGCCAACGTCCTGACTTTC
-,TRBJ1-2,TRBD1,TRBV6-5,CASSTGQLAEGYTF,TGTGCCAGCAGTACGGGACAGCTTGCCGAGGGCTACACCTTC
-,TRBJ1-1,-,TRBV10-3,CAISPTGFDIHTEAFF,TGTGCCATCAGTCCCACAGGGTTTGATATTCACACTGAAGCTTTCTTT
-,TRBJ2-6,-,TRBV6-5,CASSRGVSGANVLTF,TGTGCCAGCAGCCGCGGAGTCTCTGGGGCCAACGTCCTGACTTTC
-,TRBJ2-5,-,TRBV29-1,CSGNAAEAQYF,TGCAGCGGTAATGCCGCGGAGGCCCAGTACTTC
-,TRBJ2-3,-,TRBV6-6,CASRIGGVVDTQYF,TGTGCCAGCAGAATCGGGGGAGTGGTGGATACGCAGTATTTT
-,TRBJ1-2,TRBD1,TRBV6-4,CASSEAGTAYDGYTF,TGTGCCAGCAGTGAAGCCGGGACAGCTTACGATGGCTACACCTTC
-,TRBJ2-7,-,TRBV28,CASEPSGLLAGTESSYEQYF,TGTGCCAGCGAACCGAGCGGATTACTTGCAGGAACAGAAAGCTCCTACGAGCAGTACTTC
-,TRBJ1-1,-,TRBV7-8,CASSPRTIPDRSFF,TGTGCCAGCAGCCCAAGGACTATTCCTGACCGGTCTTTCTTT
-,TRBJ2-1,-,TRBV7-2,CASSSPLAARDQFF,TGTGCCAGCAGCTCTCCTTTAGCGGCACGGGACCAGTTCTTC
-,TRBJ1-5,TRBD1,TRBV23-1,CASSQPLTGARYSNQPQHF,TGCGCCAGCAGTCAACCGTTGACAGGGGCGAGGTATAGCAATCAGCCCCAGCATTTT
-,TRBJ2-3,-,TRBV5-6,CASSLVGEGASYF,-
-,TRBJ2-2,-,TRBV5-6,CASSFGARSVTGELFF,TGTGCCAGCAGCTTTGGTGCGCGGTCGGTCACCGGGGAGCTGTTTTTT
-,TRBJ2-5,TRBD2,TRBV5-6,CASSLLGGLRETQYF,TGTGCCAGCAGCTTGCTGGGAGGGCTGAGGGAGACCCAGTACTTC
-,TRBJ2-5,TRBD1,TRBV11-3,CASSRDRGAQETQYF,TGTGCCAGCAGCCGGGACAGGGGAGCCCAAGAGACCCAGTACTTC
-,TRBJ1-4,-,TRBV19,CASSISGGATNEKLFF,TGTGCCAGTAGTATATCCGGGGGTGCAACTAATGAAAAACTGTTTTTT
few,TRBJ1-4,-,TRBV27,CASSLGGVNEKLFF,TGTGCCAGCAGTTTAGGGGGGGTTAATGAAAAACTGTTTTTT
-,TRBJ2-6,-,TRBV19,CASSKVRPTGANVLTF,TGTGCCAGTAGTAAGGTCAGGCCCACTGGGGCCAACGTCCTGACTTTC
-,TRBJ1-1,-,TRBV29-1,CSVDPRDGTEAFF,TGCAGCGTTGACCCCAGGGATGGCACTGAAGCTTTCTTT
-,TRBJ1-1,-,TRBV5-6,CASSLWEGMNTEAFF,TGTGCCAGCAGCTTGTGGGAGGGGATGAACACTGAAGCTTTCTTT
-,TRBJ2-5,TRBD2,TRBV7-9,CASSPWFWAGDLSETQYF,TGTGCCAGCAGCCCGTGGTTCTGGGCGGGAGATCTGAGCGAGACCCAGTACTTC
-,TRBJ2-3,-,TRBV5-1,CASSDARGDTQYF,TGCGCCAGCAGCGATGCACGGGGAGATACGCAGTATTTT
-,TRBJ2-7,-,TRBV7-9,CASSLYSYEQYF,TGTGCCAGCAGCTTATACAGCTACGAGCAGTACTTC
-,TRBJ2-2,-,TRBV2,CASRTVAAGELFF,TGTGCCAGCAGGACGGTAGCGGCCGGGGAGCTGTTTTTT
-,TRBJ1-1,TRBD1,TRBV13,CASSLVQGHTEAFF,TGTGCCAGCAGCTTAGTACAGGGGCACACTGAAGCTTTCTTT
-,TRBJ2-3,-,TRBV5-6,CASSSGGDTQYF,TGTGCCAGCAGCTCCGGGGGAGATACGCAGTATTTT
once,TRBJ2-1,TRBD2,TRBV5-8,CASSSYGGLAGGLYFWQFF,TGTGCCAGCAGCTCGTATGGGGGACTAGCGGGAGGGTTATATTTCTGGCAGTTCTTC
-,TRBJ1-3,-,TRBV4-1,CASSQVLQLSGNTIYF,TGCGCCAGCAGCCAAGTTCTTCAACTATCTGGAAACACCATATATTTT
-,TRBJ2-1,TRBD1,TRBV19,CASSRTGYNEQFF,TGTGCCAGTAGTAGGACAGGTTACAATGAGCAGTTCTTC
-,TRBJ2-2,TRBD2,TRBV5-6,CATGGAGAAGELFF,TGTGCCACGGGCGGGGCGGGAGCTGCCGGGGAGCTGTTTTTT
once,TRBJ1-3,-,TRBV11-2,CASSPHPSSGNTIYF,TGTGCCAGCAGCCCTCATCCGAGCTCTGGAAACACCATATATTTT
-,TRBJ2-2,TRBD2,TRBV19,CASSVKTSGVTGELFF,TGTGCCAGTAGTGTGAAGACTAGCGGGGTCACCGGGGAGCTGTTTTTT
-,TRBJ1-2,TRBD1,TRBV27,CASSFSRDRTYKGYTF,TGTGCCAGCAGTTTTTCCCGGGACAGGACTTATAAGGGATACACCTTC
-,TRBJ1-1,-,TRBV18,CASSPSRGSGTEAFF,TGTGCCAGCTCACCAAGCAGGGGTAGTGGCACTGAAGCTTTCTTT
-,TRBJ1-2,-,TRBV9,CASSVRGGQMYGYTF,TGTGCCAGCAGCGTTAGGGGGGGGCAGATGTATGGCTACACCTTC
-,TRBJ2-2,TRBD2,TRBV5-6,CASSLAGGPGELFF,TGTGCCAGCAGCTTGGCGGGGGGGCCGGGGGAGCTGTTTTTT
-,TRBJ2-1,TRBD2,TRBV7-2,CASSFSSGRLNEQFF,TGTGCCAGCAGCTTTTCTAGCGGGAGACTCAATGAGCAGTTCTTC
-,TRBJ2-1,TRBD2,TRBV5-1,CASSLEGSGGYNEQFF,TGCGCCAGCAGCTTGGAGGGTAGCGGGGGCTACAATGAGCAGTTCTTC
-,TRBJ2-1,-,TRBV7-3,CASSSIDHTSSYSYNEQFF,TGTGCCAGCAGCTCAATAGACCATACTAGCTCCTACTCCTACAATGAGCAGTTCTTC
-,TRBJ1-4,-,TRBV9,CASSVEGELWEKLFF,TGTGCCAGCAGCGTAGAGGGGGAGCTTTGGGAAAAACTGTTTTTT